This TCR beta chain comes out of a study of T cell responses to AZD1222 COVID-19 vaccine (dated by TCRdb to 2020 to 2023). Broadly, across the study: AZD1222 recipients with second doses at about 4 weeks or about 12 weeks were pooled, because spike-specific TCR depth and breadth did not differ between schedules. A total of 233 trial participants underwent TCR sequencing, of whom 207 received two doses of AZD1222 and some 25 received two doses of the MenACWY control vaccine. Trial participants were enrolled by age into subgroups of 18-55, 56-69 and 70-plus years, and approximately 150, 30 and 60 TCR-sequenced participants, respectively, were included in these subgroups.

The CDR3 regions of human TCRbeta chains were analyzed by immunosequencing. On the study's bioinformatics: Repertoire TCRs were checked for matches against a reference library of SARS-CoV-2-specific TCRs that had been generated using the MIRA antigen-specificity platform. Breadth was defined as the fraction of unique TCRs that were SARS-CoV-2-associated. Depth was defined as the fraction of total T cells that were SARS-CoV-2-associated. Using the MIRA data, each spike-specific TCR was assigned both to the spike region to which the TCR was reactive and to a CD4 or CD8 class. Log10-transformed breadth and depth values were compared by one-way ANOVA with Sidak's multiple comparisons tests. The clones in this table, taken by TCRdb from immuneACCESS, are in-frame only. Not every clone is retained; where verified, under half of the shortfall comes from an unresolved V gene, and the cause of the rest is unknown. V, J and clone size were drawn from that table, and D and trimming were deduced from the DNA. This sample has 90,000 to 120,000 clones in its table, and around 90% of those were observed once. Of the sample, around 20% falls within the top ten clones.

In its sample, this clone was seen once. Its antigen is unknown. Base-call qualities are not available, and no considerably larger clone is one nucleotide away. The sample's time point label is to be understood as: baseline before first vaccination. Vaccinee samples came from UK trials COV001 and COV002, including a single-blind randomized controlled phase 2/3 trial of AZD1222 (ChAdOx1 nCoV-19) in healthy adults. Trial participant PBMC samples were collected at day 0 and day 28 after the second dose for TCRbeta chain sequencing. On the study overall, not on this receptor specifically: In the small 56-69-year group, the increase in depth fell short of significance, most likely because of low power. Nearly half of unique spike-specific TCRs reportedly recognized epitopes outside regions mutated in the B.1.351 and B.1.1.7 variants. Participants were mostly white British and included more females than males, and it was suggested by the authors that clonal diversity may have been underestimated. No day 14 peak-response samples were available, so repertoires were characterized only after the peak T cell response. After two AZD1222 doses, both the breadth and the depth of spike-specific TCRs were significantly higher than at day 0 and than in MenACWY recipients. Conclusions about previously exposed vaccinees are limited because only six or seven AZD1222 recipients were SARS-CoV-2 seropositive at baseline. CD4 TCRs associated with the vaccine covered the entire spike protein, and the dominant responses were in regions 160-218 and 743-854.

This clonotype was obtained from an adult in good health. Sequencing was performed on peripheral blood, taken on day 0 of AZD1222 vaccination.

The CDR3 reads as follows: CASSHDRGQENIQYF. The nucleotide sequence reads TGTGCCAGCAGCCACGACAGGGGGCAGGAAAACATTCAGTACTTC. The chain is encoded by TRBV13 joined to TRBJ2-4; 10 bases in the junction line up with TRBD1. Per the germline V gene (reference sequence), PRHDT is the CDR1 and FYEKMQ is the CDR2. V is trimmed back by 5 bases and J by 5 bases, and the junction contains 6 bases that no gene match accounts for. Measured from the cysteine to the phenylalanine, the CDR3 is 15 residues long. The DNA shown is the 45-base CDR3, in frame from base 1.